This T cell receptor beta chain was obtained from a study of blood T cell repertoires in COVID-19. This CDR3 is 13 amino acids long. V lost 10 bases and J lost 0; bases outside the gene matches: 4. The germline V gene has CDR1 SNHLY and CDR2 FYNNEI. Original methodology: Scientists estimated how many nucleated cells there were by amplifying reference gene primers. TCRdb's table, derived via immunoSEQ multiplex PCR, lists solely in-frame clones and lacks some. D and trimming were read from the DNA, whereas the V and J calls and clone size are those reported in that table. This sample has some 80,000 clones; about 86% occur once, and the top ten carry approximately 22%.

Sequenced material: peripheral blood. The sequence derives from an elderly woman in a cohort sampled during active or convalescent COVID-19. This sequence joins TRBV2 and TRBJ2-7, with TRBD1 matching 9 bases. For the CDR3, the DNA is TGTGCCACCGGGACAGGGAACTCCTACGAGCAGTACTTC. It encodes CATGTGNSYEQYF.